This TCR beta chain originates from a study of shared clonotypes between healthy human individuals. Study-level information: Per donor, CD8 memory used one plate, CD8 naive used two, CD4 memory used three and CD4 naive used three.

Splitting of each subset's genomic DNA was done evenly across several immunoSEQ plates. TCRdb's copy holds only in-frame clones and misses some; the assay was immunoSEQ multiplex PCR. Of 2 million to 2.5 million clones in the sample, more than 90% were seen once. The germline CDR1 and CDR2 sequences are LGHNA and YNFKEQ. The CDR3 is made up of 14 amino acids. Between the trimmed V and J ends, which lost 0 bases and 2 bases, there was a span of 7 bases. The receptor was derived from a man aged 18 to 29 in good health. Sequencing was performed on naive CD4+ T cells sorted from blood. The subset was: CD45RA+ positively selected. The chain is built from TRBV4-2 and TRBJ1-2; no definite D call. The CDR3 protein is CASSQENTNYGYTF. As DNA, the CDR3 is TGTGCCAGCAGCCAAGAGAACACGAACTATGGCTACACCTTC.